This T cell receptor (beta chain) was sequenced during a study of CD8 T cells in Susac syndrome. RNA was extracted with the RNeasy kit, and a quantity of roughly 0.45 to 1 ug was reverse transcribed using random hexamers. The authors amplified TCR beta CDR3 across 54 Vbeta and 13 Jbeta using immunoSEQ multiplex PCR. TCRdb independently ran MiXCR on the immunoSEQ multiplex PCR reads; one entry per CDR3 protein. Altogether about 64,000 distinct CDR3 sequences are present, roughly 94% being singletons, with the ten largest covering under 0.6%. Study results and caveats: As acknowledged by the study, its TCR sequencing and HLA analysis included a relatively small number of individuals.

It was treatment-naive patients with stable or active relapsing-remitting disease who made up the multiple sclerosis controls. Negative magnetic isolation gave CD8+ and CD4+ cells; FACS enriched CD8+ TEMRA. Comment on this clonotype: The antigen remains unidentified.

Germline lookup yields CDR1 SGHTA and CDR2 FQGTGA. The CDR3 length is 12 residues. The ends were cut back, 1 base at V and 8 bases at J, with 6 bases in the middle. The sample consisted of CD8+ T cells from PBMCs. The chain has TRBV7-3 and TRBJ2-1; D unresolved. The receptor was derived from a human donor with multiple sclerosis. CDR3 nucleotides: TGTGCCAGCAGCTTAAACGGATATGAGCAGTTCTTC. It translates to CASSLNGYEQFF.